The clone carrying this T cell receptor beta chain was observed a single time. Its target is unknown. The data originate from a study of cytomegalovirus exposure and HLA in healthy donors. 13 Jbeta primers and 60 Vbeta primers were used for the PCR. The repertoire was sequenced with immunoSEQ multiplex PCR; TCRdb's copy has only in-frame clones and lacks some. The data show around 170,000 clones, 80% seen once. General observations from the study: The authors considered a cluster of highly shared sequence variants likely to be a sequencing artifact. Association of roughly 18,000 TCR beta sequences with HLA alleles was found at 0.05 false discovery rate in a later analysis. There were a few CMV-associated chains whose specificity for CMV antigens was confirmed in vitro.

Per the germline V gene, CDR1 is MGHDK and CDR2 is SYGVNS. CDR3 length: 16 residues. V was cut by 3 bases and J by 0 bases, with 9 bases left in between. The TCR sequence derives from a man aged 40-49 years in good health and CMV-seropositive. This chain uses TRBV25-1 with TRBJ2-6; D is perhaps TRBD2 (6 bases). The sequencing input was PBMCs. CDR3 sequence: CASSEHGSSGANVLTF. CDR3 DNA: TGTGCCAGCAGTGAGCACGGGAGCTCTGGGGCCAACGTCCTGACTTTC.